The entry below describes one T cell receptor beta chain. The antigen is unknown. CD45RO negativity and positive selection for CCR7 defined naive CD8 cells, a population that excluded terminally differentiated effector memory CD45RA+ cells. These data are taken from a study of shared clonotypes between healthy human individuals. Study details: Each donor's CD4 naive and CD4 memory cells filled three plates apiece, CD8 naive two, and CD8 memory one.

General study findings and limits: Compared with memory subsets, naive subsets generally had larger estimated richness.

Sorted-subset replicate PCR reactions were performed with about 190 ng DNA, corresponding to tens of thousands of T cell genomes. Method: immunoSEQ multiplex PCR; TCRdb's copy keeps in-frame clones and lacks some. The data show millions of clones, with approximately 94% seen just once and more than 1.5% held by the top ten. Trimming removed 6 bases at V and 5 bases at J, with 13 bases between. In germline, CDR1 is LNHDA, CDR2 SQIVND (reference sequence). The CDR3 loop spans 14 amino acids. This sequence joins TRBV19 and TRBJ2-2; D call uncertain. The receptor comes from a young man in good health. Some clones in this sample may be carry-over from other donors' samples. Sequencing used naive CD8+ T cells from PBMCs. CDR3 coding DNA: TGTGCCAGTAGAGAGATCGGGTTAACCGGGGAGCTGTTTTTT. It codes for CASREIGLTGELFF.